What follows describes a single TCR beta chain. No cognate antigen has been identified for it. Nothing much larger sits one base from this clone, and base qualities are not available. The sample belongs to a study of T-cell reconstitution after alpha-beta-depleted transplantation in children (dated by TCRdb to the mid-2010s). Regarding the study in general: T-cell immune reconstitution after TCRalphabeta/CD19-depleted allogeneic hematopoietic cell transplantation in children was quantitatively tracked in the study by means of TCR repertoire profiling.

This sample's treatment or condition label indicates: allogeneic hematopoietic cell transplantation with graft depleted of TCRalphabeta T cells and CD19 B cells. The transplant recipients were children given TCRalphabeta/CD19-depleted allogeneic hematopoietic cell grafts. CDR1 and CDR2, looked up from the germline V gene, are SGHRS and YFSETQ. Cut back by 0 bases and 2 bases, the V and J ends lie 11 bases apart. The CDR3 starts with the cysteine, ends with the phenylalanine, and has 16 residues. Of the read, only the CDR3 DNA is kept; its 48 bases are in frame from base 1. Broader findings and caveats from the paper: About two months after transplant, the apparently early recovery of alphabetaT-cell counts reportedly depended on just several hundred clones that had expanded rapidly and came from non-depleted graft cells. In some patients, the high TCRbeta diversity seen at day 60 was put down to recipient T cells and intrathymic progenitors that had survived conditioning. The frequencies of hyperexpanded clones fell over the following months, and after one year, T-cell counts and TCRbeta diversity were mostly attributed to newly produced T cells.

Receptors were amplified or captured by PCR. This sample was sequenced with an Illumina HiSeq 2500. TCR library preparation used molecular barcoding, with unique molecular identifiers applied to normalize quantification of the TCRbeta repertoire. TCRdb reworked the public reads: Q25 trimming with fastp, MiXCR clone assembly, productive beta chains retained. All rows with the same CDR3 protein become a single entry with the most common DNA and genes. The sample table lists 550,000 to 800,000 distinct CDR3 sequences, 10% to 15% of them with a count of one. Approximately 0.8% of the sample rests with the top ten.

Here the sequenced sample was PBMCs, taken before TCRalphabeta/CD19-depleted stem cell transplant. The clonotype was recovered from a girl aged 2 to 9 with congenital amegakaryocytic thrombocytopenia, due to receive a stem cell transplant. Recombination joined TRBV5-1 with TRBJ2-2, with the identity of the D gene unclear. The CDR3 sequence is CASSLGPDHNTGELFF. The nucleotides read TGCGCCAGCAGCTTGGGGCCAGACCATAACACCGGGGAGCTGTTTTTT.